This T cell receptor beta chain was retrieved from a study of graft-versus-host responses after intestinal transplantation. At the level of the study: Recipients underwent multivisceral, liver-intestinal, or isolated intestinal transplants. Study-level points and caveats: Subjects displaying graft-donor T cell macrochimerism possessed elevated graft-versus-host to host-versus-graft clonal ratios inside allografts.

The data were produced by immunoSEQ multiplex PCR, yet TCRdb's version contains in-frame clones alone and is incomplete. This sample has approximately 85,000 clones, with around 93% found just once. Germline assignment: CDR1 SGHNT and CDR2 YENEEA. This CDR3 contains 16 residues. The junction had 6 bases not matched to a gene; V was cut back by 1 base and J by 4 bases. About this clone: The antigen is not known.

The receptor comes from a human donor who was the organ donor for an intestinal transplant. The sequences come from unstimulated CD8+ T cells sorted from spleen or lymph node cells, collected before transplant. The chain carries TRBV11-3 and TRBJ2-3, with TRBD2 matching over 9 bases. The CDR3 DNA is TGTGCCAGCAGCTTAGCTAGCGGGACTATTCCAGATACGCAGTATTTT. This encodes CASSLASGTIPDTQYF.